This T cell receptor (beta chain) was found in a study of tumour-infiltrating T cells in Burkitt lymphoma. As for the study in general: Survival, overall and progression-free, tracked with productive clonality.

Using immunoSEQ multiplex PCR, the repertoire was profiled, and TCRdb retains in-frame clones only, with some absent. The sample includes thousands of clones, approximately 82% of them seen just once. Germline V gene data show CDR1 as SGHDN and CDR2 as FVKESK. The CDR3 has 14 amino acids. Trimming pared 4 bases from V and 8 bases from J, leaving 12 bases between. The V call is TRBV14, the J call TRBJ1-6, with D tentatively TRBD1 (5 bases). The receptor was derived from a human donor with diffuse large B-cell lymphoma. The material sequenced was tumor tissue. CDR3 DNA sequence: TGTGCCAGCAGCCCCATAAGGGGCTATTCACCCCTCCACTTT. Its translation is CASSPIRGYSPLHF.